A selection of T cell receptor beta chains follows, all from one sample in a study of blood T cell repertoires in COVID-19. The assay was immunoSEQ multiplex PCR, and TCRdb's table has in-frame clones only and misses some. This table has under 200,000 clones, approximately 86% appearing once. Sample: peripheral blood. These receptors originate from a woman over 75 with COVID-19, enrolled during active disease. Both conserved end residues are part of each CDR3. A D gene is named only where the DNA matches it firmly. Part of the rows lack a size; the others show once, few, many or a class for expanded clones.

cdr3_length | d_call | j_call | v_call | clone_size | cdr3_nt | cdr3_aa
14 | . | TRBJ1-4 | TRBV5-6 | . | TGTGCCAGCAGCTTGGGAGGGTTAAATGAAAAACTGTTTTTT | CASSLGGLNEKLFF
15 | TRBD2 | TRBJ2-3 | TRBV7-3 | . | TGTGCCAGCAGCACTAGCGGGAGCGGCACAGATACGCAGTATTTT | CASSTSGSGTDTQYF
10 | . | TRBJ2-5 | TRBV28 | . | TGTGCCACCCTCGAAGAGACCCAGTACTTC | CATLEETQYF
14 | . | TRBJ1-5 | TRBV28 | . | TGTGCCAGCGGTACAGGGTCCCCCAATCAGCCCCAGCATTTT | CASGTGSPNQPQHF
16 | TRBD2 | TRBJ2-1 | TRBV4-2 | . | TGTGCCAGCAGCCAAAGGACTAGCGGGAGGGACAATGAGCAGTTCTTC | CASSQRTSGRDNEQFF
17 | . | TRBJ1-5 | TRBV6-1 | . | TGTGCCAGCAGTGAAGAATTAGGGACCGGGGGAAATCAGCCCCAGCATTTT | CASSEELGTGGNQPQHF
14 | TRBD2 | TRBJ2-1 | TRBV6-5 | few | TGTGCCAGCAACAAAGCGGGAGGGATGGATGAGCAGTTCTTC | CASNKAGGMDEQFF
16 | TRBD1 | TRBJ1-6 | TRBV19 | . | TGTGCCAGTCGACCGTCAGGGTCCCAGGGGGATTCACCCCTCCACTTT | CASRPSGSQGDSPLHF
13 | . | TRBJ2-1 | TRBV7-2 | . | TGTGCCAGCAGCGGAGGCCCCTACAATGAGCAGTTCTTC | CASSGGPYNEQFF
16 | TRBD1 | TRBJ1-5 | TRBV28 | . | TGTGCCAGCAGACTCGAGGACAGGGGAGACCGCCAGCCCCAGCATTTT | CASRLEDRGDRQPQHF
16 | TRBD1 | TRBJ2-1 | TRBV24-1 | . | TGTGCCACCAGTGATCCTACAGGGGGCTACCACGATGAGCAGTTCTTC | CATSDPTGGYHDEQFF
15 | TRBD2 | TRBJ2-3 | TRBV7-2 | . | TGTGCCAGCAGAAGACCGGGACTAGCGTCCGATACGCAGTATTTT | CASRRPGLASDTQYF
15 | TRBD1 | TRBJ1-1 | TRBV29-1 | . | TGCAGCGGACTGGCTACAGGGGTTTTGAACACTGAAGCTTTCTTT | CSGLATGVLNTEAFF
13 | . | TRBJ1-1 | TRBV11-3 | . | TGTGCCAGCAGCCCGGGTCGGGGGGCTGAAGCTTTCTTT | CASSPGRGAEAFF
18 | . | TRBJ2-7 | TRBV5-5 | . | TGTGCCAGCAGCTTGGGGAGATTTGGCGGGACGGGACTTTACGAGCAGTACTTC | CASSLGRFGGTGLYEQYF
14 | . | TRBJ2-7 | TRBV19 | . | TGTGCCAGTAGTGCCGTCGGGACACGGGGCGAGCAGTACTTC | CASSAVGTRGEQYF
17 | . | TRBJ1-3 | TRBV6-1 | . | TGTGCCAGCAGTGGTGACAGGCCAGATCGGTCTGGAAACACCATATATTTT | CASSGDRPDRSGNTIYF
13 | TRBD1 | TRBJ2-7 | TRBV19 | . | TGTGCCAGTAGTATGGCAAACAGGGGGCTGCAGTACTTC | CASSMANRGLQYF
15 | . | TRBJ1-1 | TRBV5-6 | . | TGTGCCAGCAGCCCCGCGGGGGGCATGAACACTGAAGCTTTCTTT | CASSPAGGMNTEAFF
16 | TRBD1 | TRBJ1-2 | TRBV19 | . | TGTGCCAGTAGTATACAGGCAGGGGGCGCCCCCTATGGCTACACCTTC | CASSIQAGGAPYGYTF
16 | . | TRBJ1-4 | TRBV20-1 | few | TGCAGTGCTAGTGATGACGGGCGGGCAACTAATGAAAAACTGTTTTTT | CSASDDGRATNEKLFF
13 | TRBD1 | TRBJ2-1 | TRBV6-2/TRBV6-3 | . | TGTGCCAGCAGTTACGGGACAGGCCTTGAGCAGTTCTTC | CASSYGTGLEQFF
15 | TRBD1 | TRBJ1-2 | TRBV10-3 | . | TGTGCCATCCAAACGGGGGACAGGCGAGACTATGGCTACACCTTC | CAIQTGDRRDYGYTF
17 | TRBD2 | TRBJ2-5 | TRBV7-7 | . | TGTGCCAGCAGCTTAATGGCCGGGACTAGCGGGAAAGAGACCCAGTACTTC | CASSLMAGTSGKETQYF
13 | . | TRBJ1-2 | TRBV4-1 | . | TGCGCCAGCAGCCAAGTCGCAGGTTATGGCTACACCTTC | CASSQVAGYGYTF
14 | . | TRBJ1-1 | TRBV11-2 | . | TGTGCCAGCAGCTTAGGAACGGGGAACACTGAAGCTTTCTTT | CASSLGTGNTEAFF
12 | . | TRBJ1-1 | TRBV10-3 | . | TGTGCCATCAGATCGGGGGGCGCTGAAGCTTTCTTT | CAIRSGGAEAFF
14 | TRBD1 | TRBJ1-6 | TRBV6-2/TRBV6-3 | . | TGTGCCAGCAGTTCCGGACAGGAGCCTTCACCCCTCCACTTT | CASSSGQEPSPLHF
13 | . | TRBJ1-1 | TRBV12-3/TRBV12-4 | . | TGTGCCAGCAGTTTGCTGAGTAACACTGAAGCTTTCTTT | CASSLLSNTEAFF
16 | . | TRBJ2-1 | TRBV27 | . | TGTGCCAGCAGCTTACGAGGGATGAACTCCTACAATGAGCAGTTCTTC | CASSLRGMNSYNEQFF
12 | . | TRBJ1-2 | TRBV21-1 | . | TGTGCCAGCAGCAAAGAACTCGGGGGCTACACCTTC | CASSKELGGYTF
17 | TRBD1 | TRBJ1-6 | TRBV18 | . | TGTGCCAGCTCACCCGGGACAGGGGTCTCCTATAATTCACCCCTCCACTTT | CASSPGTGVSYNSPLHF
15 | . | TRBJ1-1 | TRBV6-5 | once | TGTGCCAGCAGTTACGGGGCAACATTGAACACTGAAGCTTTCTTT | CASSYGATLNTEAFF
16 | . | TRBJ1-5 | TRBV19 | . | TGTGCCAGTAGTCCTCACGGACAGAGTAGCAATCAGCCCCAGCATTTT | CASSPHGQSSNQPQHF
15 | . | TRBJ1-1 | TRBV9 | . | TGTGCCAGCAGCGTAGCGGCGGTTCAGAACACTGAAGCTTTCTTT | CASSVAAVQNTEAFF
16 | . | TRBJ2-2 | TRBV9 | . | TGTGCCAGCAGCCCTCTGGGCAGGGGAAACACCGGGGAGCTGTTTTTT | CASSPLGRGNTGELFF
14 | . | TRBJ1-3 | TRBV2 | . | TGTGCCAGCAGTGGCTCAGTTACTGGAAACACCATATATTTT | CASSGSVTGNTIYF
14 | . | TRBJ1-5 | TRBV19 | . | TGTGCCAGTAGTCCTGGACTGATCAATCAGCCCCAGCATTTT | CASSPGLINQPQHF
16 | TRBD1 | TRBJ2-1 | TRBV6-2/TRBV6-3 | . | TGTGCCAGCAGCCCTCCTCCGGGACAGGGGGCGGTTGAGCAGTTCTTC | CASSPPPGQGAVEQFF
16 | . | TRBJ2-3 | TRBV18 | once | TGTGCCAGCTCACCATTAAGAGCCGCCGACACAGATACGCAGTATTTT | CASSPLRAADTDTQYF
15 | TRBD2 | TRBJ2-3 | TRBV5-8 | . | TGTGCCAGCAGCTTAGCGGGAATCTCCACAGATACGCAGTATTTT | CASSLAGISTDTQYF
14 | . | TRBJ2-7 | TRBV7-8 | . | TGTGCCAGCAGCTTGCAGGGTTACTCCTACGAGCAGTACTTC | CASSLQGYSYEQYF
14 | . | TRBJ2-3 | TRBV7-9 | . | TGTGCCAGCAGCTTAGCGGGAGAGACAGATACGCAGTATTTT | CASSLAGETDTQYF
16 | TRBD1 | TRBJ1-1 | TRBV19 | . | TGTGCCAGTAGTAGAAACAGGGGGCCGGGCGGTGGTGAAGCTTTCTTT | CASSRNRGPGGGEAFF
14 | . | TRBJ1-2 | TRBV5-1 | . | TGCGCCAGCAGCTTGGAGTATTTGGGGAGAGGCTACACCTTC | CASSLEYLGRGYTF
15 | . | TRBJ1-1 | TRBV7-9 | . | TGTGCCAGCAGCTCGACTGAAGCAGAGGTAGTTGGGGCTTTCTTT | CASSSTEAEVVGAFF
15 | TRBD1 | TRBJ1-2 | TRBV28 | . | TGTGCCAGCAGCATCCCACAGGGGGTCGGCTATGGCTACACCTTC | CASSIPQGVGYGYTF
14 | . | TRBJ1-4 | TRBV4-3 | . | TGCGCCAGCAGCCAAGACAGGGTGGGTGAAAAACTGTTTTTT | CASSQDRVGEKLFF
14 | . | TRBJ2-5 | TRBV7-8 | . | TGTGCCAGCAGCTTTCCGAAACTTAAGGAGACCCAGTACTTC | CASSFPKLKETQYF
15 | TRBD1 | TRBJ1-5 | TRBV27 | . | TGTGCCAGCAGCCCCGGGACAGGGGGCGTTCAGCCCCAGCATTTT | CASSPGTGGVQPQHF
15 | TRBD2 | TRBJ2-3 | TRBV15 | . | TGTGCCACCAGCGCTGGCGGGGGGCTCACAGATACGCAGTATTTT | CATSAGGGLTDTQYF
14 | TRBD1 | TRBJ1-5 | TRBV28 | . | TGTGCCAGCAGTCTTGGGACAGGACGACAGCCCCAGCATTTT | CASSLGTGRQPQHF
15 | . | TRBJ2-1 | TRBV5-6 | . | TGTGCCAGCACCGAGGGACTCTCAAATTACAATGAGCAGTTCTTC | CASTEGLSNYNEQFF
16 | TRBD2 | TRBJ2-7 | TRBV3-1/TRBV3-2 | . | TGTGCCAGCAGTCCTCTTGGGCTAGCGGCCTCCTACGAGCAGTACTTC | CASSPLGLAASYEQYF
12 | . | TRBJ1-1 | TRBV15 | . | TGTGCCACCAGCCCGTTCGGCACTGAAGCTTTCTTT | CATSPFGTEAFF
16 | . | TRBJ1-5 | TRBV24-1 | . | TGTGCCACCAGTGATGCGGGCAGGGGCAGCAATCAGCCCCAGCATTTT | CATSDAGRGSNQPQHF
14 | TRBD1 | TRBJ2-7 | TRBV6-5 | few | TGTGCCAGCAGTCCGGGGACAGTAAGGAACGAGCAGTACTTC | CASSPGTVRNEQYF
16 | . | TRBJ2-3 | TRBV2 | . | TGTGCCAGCAGTGAAAGGCGAGGACTGAGCACAGATACGCAGTATTTT | CASSERRGLSTDTQYF
14 | . | TRBJ1-1 | TRBV4-3 | . | TGCGCCAGCAGCCTCGGCGGGGAGAACACTGAAGCTTTCTTT | CASSLGGENTEAFF
15 | TRBD1 | TRBJ1-2 | TRBV11-2 | . | TGTGCCAGCAGCTCCTTCATGACAGGGACCTATGGCTACACCTTC | CASSSFMTGTYGYTF